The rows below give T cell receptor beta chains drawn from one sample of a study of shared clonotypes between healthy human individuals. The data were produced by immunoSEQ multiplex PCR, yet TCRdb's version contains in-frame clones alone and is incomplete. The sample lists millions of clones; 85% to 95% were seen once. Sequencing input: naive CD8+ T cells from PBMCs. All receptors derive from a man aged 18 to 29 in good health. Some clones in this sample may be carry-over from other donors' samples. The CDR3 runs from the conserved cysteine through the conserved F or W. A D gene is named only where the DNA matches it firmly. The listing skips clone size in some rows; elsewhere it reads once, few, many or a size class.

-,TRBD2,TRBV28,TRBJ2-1,CASSSRLAGKGEQFF,TGTGCCAGCAGTTCAAGACTAGCGGGAAAGGGTGAGCAGTTCTTC
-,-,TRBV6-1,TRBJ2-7,CASSEKGARYEQYF,TGTGCCAGCAGTGAGAAAGGGGCGAGGTACGAGCAGTACTTC
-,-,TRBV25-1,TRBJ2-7,CASSELHEQYF,TGTGCCAGCAGTGAGCTCCACGAGCAGTACTTC
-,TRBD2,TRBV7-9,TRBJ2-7,CASSFGGAREQYF,TGTGCCAGCAGCTTCGGGGGGGCGCGCGAGCAGTACTTC
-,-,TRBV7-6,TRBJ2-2,CASTLGPARDTGELFF,TGTGCCAGCACCCTCGGGCCGGCGAGGGACACCGGGGAGCTGTTTTTT
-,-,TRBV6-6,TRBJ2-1,CASSYSPDHHYNEQFF,TGTGCCAGCAGTTACTCGCCGGACCACCACTACAATGAGCAGTTCTTC
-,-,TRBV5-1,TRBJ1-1,CASSLGVLGASMSAFF,TGCGCCAGCAGCTTGGGGGTACTGGGTGCAAGTATGTCAGCTTTCTTT
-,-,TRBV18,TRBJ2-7,CASSPRQRSEYEQYF,TGTGCCAGCTCACCACGGCAGCGATCGGAATACGAGCAGTACTTC
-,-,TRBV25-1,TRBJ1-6,CASSEWGRAGDSPLHF,TGTGCCAGCAGTGAATGGGGTAGGGCTGGCGATTCACCCCTCCACTTT
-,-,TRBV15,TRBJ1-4,CATSPGTQTNEKLFF,TGTGCCACCAGCCCGGGGACACAAACTAATGAAAAACTGTTTTTT
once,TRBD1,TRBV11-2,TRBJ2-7,CASRSDRGEQYF,TGTGCCAGCAGATCTGACAGGGGCGAGCAGTACTTC
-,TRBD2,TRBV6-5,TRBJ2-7,CAGAGGPSIYEQYF,TGTGCCGGGGCGGGAGGGCCGTCGATATACGAGCAGTACTTC
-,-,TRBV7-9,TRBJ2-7,CASSLAEGMRYEQYF,TGTGCCAGCAGCTTAGCAGAGGGTATGAGATACGAGCAGTACTTC
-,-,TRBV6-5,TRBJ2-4,CASSPRGTKNF,TGTGCCAGCAGCCCGCGAGGGACAAAGAACTTC
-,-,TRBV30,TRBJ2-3,CAWSVTRGGDTQYF,TGTGCCTGGAGTGTAACCAGGGGTGGGGATACGCAGTATTTT
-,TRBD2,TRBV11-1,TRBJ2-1,CASSLGLAGNNEQFF,TGTGCCAGCAGCTTAGGACTAGCGGGAAACAATGAGCAGTTCTTC
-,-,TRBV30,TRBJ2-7,CAWEGLTGSSYEQYF,TGTGCCTGGGAGGGTCTGACGGGGAGCTCCTACGAGCAGTACTTC
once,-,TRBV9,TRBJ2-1,CASSVRDAYEQFF,TGTGCCAGCAGCGTACGGGACGCTTATGAGCAGTTCTTC